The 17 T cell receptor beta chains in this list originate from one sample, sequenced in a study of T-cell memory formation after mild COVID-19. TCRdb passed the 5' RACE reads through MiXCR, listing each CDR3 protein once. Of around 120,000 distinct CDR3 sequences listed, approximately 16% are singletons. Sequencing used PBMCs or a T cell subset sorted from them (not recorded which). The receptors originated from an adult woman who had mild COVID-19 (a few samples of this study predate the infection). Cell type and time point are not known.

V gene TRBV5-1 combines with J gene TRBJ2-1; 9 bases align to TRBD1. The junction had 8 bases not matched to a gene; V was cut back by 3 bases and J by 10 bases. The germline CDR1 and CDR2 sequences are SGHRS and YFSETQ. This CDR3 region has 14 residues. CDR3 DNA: TGCGCCAGCAGCTCGGACAGGGGTCGGGGAGAGCAGTTCTTC. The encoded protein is CASSSDRGRGEQFF.

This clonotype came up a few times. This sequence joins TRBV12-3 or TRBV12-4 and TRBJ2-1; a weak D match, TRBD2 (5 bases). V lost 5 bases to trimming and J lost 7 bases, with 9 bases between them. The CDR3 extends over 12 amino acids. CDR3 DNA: TGTGCCAGCAGTCGATCGGGGAATGAGCAGTTCTTC. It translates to CASSRSGNEQFF.

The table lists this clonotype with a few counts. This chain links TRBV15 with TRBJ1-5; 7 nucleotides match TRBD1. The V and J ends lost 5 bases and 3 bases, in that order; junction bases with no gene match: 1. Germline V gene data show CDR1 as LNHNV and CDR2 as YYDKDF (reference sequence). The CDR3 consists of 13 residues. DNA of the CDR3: TGTGCCACCAGCGGGACAGACAATCAGCCCCAGCATTTT. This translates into CATSGTDNQPQHF.

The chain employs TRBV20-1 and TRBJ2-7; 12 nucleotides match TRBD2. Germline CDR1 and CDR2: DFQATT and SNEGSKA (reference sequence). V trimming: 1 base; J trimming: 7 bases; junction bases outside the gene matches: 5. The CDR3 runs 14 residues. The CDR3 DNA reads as TGCAGTGCTAGAGGGCTAGCGGGAGGGAGAGAGCAGTACTTC. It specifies CSARGLAGGREQYF.

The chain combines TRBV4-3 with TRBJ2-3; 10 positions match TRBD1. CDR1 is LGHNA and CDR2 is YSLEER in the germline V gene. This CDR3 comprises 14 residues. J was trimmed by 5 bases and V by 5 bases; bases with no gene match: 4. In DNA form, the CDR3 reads TGCGCCAGCAGCATAGGGACAGGGGTAGATACGCAGTATTTT. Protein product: CASSIGTGVDTQYF.

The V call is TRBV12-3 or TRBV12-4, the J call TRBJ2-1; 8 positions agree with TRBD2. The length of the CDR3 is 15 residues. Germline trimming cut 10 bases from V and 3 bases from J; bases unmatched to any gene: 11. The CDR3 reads CAILPGAGGYNEQFF. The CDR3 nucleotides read TGTGCCATACTTCCTGGCGCGGGGGGCTACAATGAGCAGTTCTTC.

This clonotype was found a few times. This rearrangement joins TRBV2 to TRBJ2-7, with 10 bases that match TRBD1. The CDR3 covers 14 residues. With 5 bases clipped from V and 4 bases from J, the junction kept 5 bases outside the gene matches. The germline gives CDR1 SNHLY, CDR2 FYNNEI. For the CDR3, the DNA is TGTGCCAGCAGTTCGGACAGGGGGTTGTACGAGCAGTACTTC. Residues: CASSSDRGLYEQYF.

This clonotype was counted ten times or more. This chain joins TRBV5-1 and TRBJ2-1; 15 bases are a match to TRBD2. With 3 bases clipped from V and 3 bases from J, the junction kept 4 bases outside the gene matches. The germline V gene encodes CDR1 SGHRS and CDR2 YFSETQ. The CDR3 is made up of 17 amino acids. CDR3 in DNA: TGCGCCAGCAGCTCTACGGGACTAGCGGGAGGCTACAATGAGCAGTTCTTC. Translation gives CASSSTGLAGGYNEQFF.

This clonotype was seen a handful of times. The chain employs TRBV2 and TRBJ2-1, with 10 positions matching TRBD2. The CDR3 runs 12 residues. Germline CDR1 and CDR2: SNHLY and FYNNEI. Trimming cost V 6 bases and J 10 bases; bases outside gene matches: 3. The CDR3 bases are TGTGCCAGCAGGTTTAGCGGGGGGGAGCAGTTCTTC. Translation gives CASRFSGGEQFF.

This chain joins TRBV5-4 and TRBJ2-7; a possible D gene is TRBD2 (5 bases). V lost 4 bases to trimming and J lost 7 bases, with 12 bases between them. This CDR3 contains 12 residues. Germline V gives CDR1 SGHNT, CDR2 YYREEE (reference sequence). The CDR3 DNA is TGTGCCAGCAGCCGCTCCGGGGAGGAGCAGTACTTC. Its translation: CASSRSGEEQYF.

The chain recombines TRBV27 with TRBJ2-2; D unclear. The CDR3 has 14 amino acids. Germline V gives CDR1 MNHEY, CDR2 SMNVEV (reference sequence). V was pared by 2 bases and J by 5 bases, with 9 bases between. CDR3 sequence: CASSLGSVTGELFF. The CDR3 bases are TGTGCCAGCAGTTTAGGTTCGGTAACCGGGGAGCTGTTTTTT.

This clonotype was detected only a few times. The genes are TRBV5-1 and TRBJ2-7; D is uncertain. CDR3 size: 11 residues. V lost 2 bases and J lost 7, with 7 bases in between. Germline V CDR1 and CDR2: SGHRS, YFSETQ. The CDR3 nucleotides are TGCGCCAGCAGCTTCTCCAAGGAGCAGTACTTC. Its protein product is CASSFSKEQYF.

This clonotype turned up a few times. The CDR3 loop reads CASSRQEVDTQYF. The CDR3 DNA follows: TGTGCCAGCAGCAGACAGGAGGTGGATACGCAGTATTTT. This rearrangement joins TRBV14 to TRBJ2-3; possibly TRBD1 for D (6 bases). The CDR3 is 13 amino acids. Germline CDR1 and CDR2: SGHDN and FVKESK. V dropped 5 bases and J dropped 6 bases, with 12 bases sitting between them.

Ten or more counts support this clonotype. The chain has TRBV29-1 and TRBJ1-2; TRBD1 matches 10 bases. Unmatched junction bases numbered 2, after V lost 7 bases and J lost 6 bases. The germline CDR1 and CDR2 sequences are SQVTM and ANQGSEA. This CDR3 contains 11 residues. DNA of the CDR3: TGCAGCGCCGGACAGGGGGATGGCTACACCTTC. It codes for CSAGQGDGYTF.

CDR3 residues: CATSEGQGVYNEQFF. For the CDR3, the DNA is TGTGCCACCAGCGAGGGACAGGGGGTTTACAATGAGCAGTTCTTC. The rearrangement links TRBV24-1 to TRBJ2-1; 11 bases line up with TRBD1. The V and J ends lost 7 bases and 4 bases, in that order; junction bases with no gene match: 5. This CDR3 contains 15 residues. Looked up from germline, CDR1 is KGHDR and CDR2 is SFDVKD.

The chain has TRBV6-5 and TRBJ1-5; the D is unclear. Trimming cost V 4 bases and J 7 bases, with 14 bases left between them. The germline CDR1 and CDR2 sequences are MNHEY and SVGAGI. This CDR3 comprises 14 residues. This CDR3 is CASSSAGIRQPQHF. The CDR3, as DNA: TGTGCCAGCAGTTCGGCGGGAATTCGGCAGCCCCAGCATTTT.

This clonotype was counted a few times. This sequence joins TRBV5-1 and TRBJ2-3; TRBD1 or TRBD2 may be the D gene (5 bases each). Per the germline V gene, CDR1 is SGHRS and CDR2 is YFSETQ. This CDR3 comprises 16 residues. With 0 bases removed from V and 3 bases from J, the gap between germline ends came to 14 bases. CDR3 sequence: CASSLDGGLVTDTQYF. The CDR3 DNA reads TGCGCCAGCAGCTTGGATGGGGGTCTAGTAACAGATACGCAGTATTTT. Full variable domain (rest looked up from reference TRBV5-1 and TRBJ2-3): KAGVTQTPRYLIKTRGQQVTLSCSPISGHRSVSWYQQTPGQGLQFLFEYFSETQRNKGNFPGRFSGRQFSNSRSEMNVSTLELGDSALYLCASSLDGGLVTDTQYFGPGTRLTVL.